The text below deals with one T cell receptor beta chain. Its antigen is undetermined. The data are from a study of post-analysis software for immune sequencing data. Overall study findings and caveats: Batch-matched samples strongly co-clustered by F measure.

Unique molecular identifiers were carried by the TCR beta cDNA libraries. TCRdb called the PCR reads again in MiXCR, with one record for every CDR3 protein. The sample carries 450,000 to 700,000 distinct CDR3 sequences, around 40% recorded once. This sequence originates from a girl between 5 and 17 years old with multiple sclerosis. Sequenced sample: blood.

CDR3 bases: TGTGCCAGCACCATCCCGTCTCAAGAGACCCAGTACTTC. This codes for CASTIPSQETQYF. The chain has TRBV7-2 and TRBJ2-5; D remains ambiguous. Trimming took 7 bases from V and 2 from J, leaving 11 bases between them. The CDR3 covers 13 residues. CDR1 SGHTA and CDR2 FQGNSA come from the germline V gene. The full variable domain, in which reference TRBV7-2 and TRBJ2-5 provide the parts outside the CDR3, is GAGVSQSPSNKVTEKGKDVELRCDPISGHTALYWYRQSLGQGLEFLIYFQGNSAPDKSGLPSDRFSAERTGGSVSTLTIQRTQQEDSAVYLCASTIPSQETQYFGPGTRLLVL.